This record covers a single T cell receptor beta chain. The antigen remains undetermined. The data are from a study of T cell repertoires in cytomegalovirus infection. On the study more broadly: Alongside well-studied HLA-B-restricted CMV epitopes, recently identified HLA-C-restricted CMV epitopes were also used. Public signatures in TCR beta pointed to CMV infection and matching HLA type.

Germline-derived CDR1 and CDR2 are SGHAT and FQNNGV. V gave up 7 bases and J gave up 4 bases, with 19 bases separating them. The CDR3 covers 16 residues. TCRdb independently ran MiXCR on the reads; one entry per CDR3 protein. Of hundreds of thousands of distinct CDR3 sequences in the sample, approximately 33% were seen once. Study observations and caveats: CMV-specific TCR beta clonotypes restricted by HLA-C dominated the ex vivo response. Public TCR beta family frequency separated CMV-and-HLA carriers, including in an independent cohort.

The V and J genes are TRBV11-2 and TRBJ2-2; D gene unclear. Here the sequenced sample was cultured CD8+ T cells from PBMCs, taken from culture after CMV antigen stimulation. The TCR sequence derives from a human donor in good health (CMV status not recorded). Some clones in this sample may be carry-over from other donors' samples. CDR3: CASTTSPTPATGELFF. DNA of the CDR3: TGTGCCAGCACCACCTCCCCGACCCCCGCCACCGGGGAGCTGTTTTTT.